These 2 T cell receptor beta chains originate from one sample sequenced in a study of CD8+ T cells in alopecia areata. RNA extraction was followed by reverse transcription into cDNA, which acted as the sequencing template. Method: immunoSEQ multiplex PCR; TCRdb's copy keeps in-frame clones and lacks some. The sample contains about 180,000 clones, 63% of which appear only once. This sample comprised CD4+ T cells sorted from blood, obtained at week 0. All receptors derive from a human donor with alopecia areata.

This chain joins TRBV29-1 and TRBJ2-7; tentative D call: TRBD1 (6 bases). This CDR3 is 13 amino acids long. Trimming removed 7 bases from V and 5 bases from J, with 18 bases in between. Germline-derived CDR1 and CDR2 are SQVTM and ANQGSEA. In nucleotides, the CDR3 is TGCAGCGCCAAGGGGGTAATCCTCAACGAGCAGTACTTC. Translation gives CSAKGVILNEQYF.

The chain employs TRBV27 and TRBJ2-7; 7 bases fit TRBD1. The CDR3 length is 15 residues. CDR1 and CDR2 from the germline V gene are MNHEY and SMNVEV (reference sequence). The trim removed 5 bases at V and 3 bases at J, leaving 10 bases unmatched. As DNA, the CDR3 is TGTGCCAGCAGTCGGTTAGGGGGCTCCAACTACGAGCAGTACTTC. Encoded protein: CASSRLGGSNYEQYF.